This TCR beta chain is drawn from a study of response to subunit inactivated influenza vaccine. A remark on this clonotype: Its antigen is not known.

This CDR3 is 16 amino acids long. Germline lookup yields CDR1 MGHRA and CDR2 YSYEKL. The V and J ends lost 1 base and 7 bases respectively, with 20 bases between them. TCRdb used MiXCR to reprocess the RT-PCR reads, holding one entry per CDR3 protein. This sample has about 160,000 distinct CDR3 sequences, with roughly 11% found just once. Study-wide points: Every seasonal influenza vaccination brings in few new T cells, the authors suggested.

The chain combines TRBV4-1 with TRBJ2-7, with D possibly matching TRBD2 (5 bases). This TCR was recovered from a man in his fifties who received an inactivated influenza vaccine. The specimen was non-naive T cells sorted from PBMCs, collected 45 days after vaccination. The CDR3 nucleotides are TGCGCCAGCAGCCAAGGTTTCGCAGAGGGTCTAAGAGAGCAGTACTTC. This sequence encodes CASSQGFAEGLREQYF.